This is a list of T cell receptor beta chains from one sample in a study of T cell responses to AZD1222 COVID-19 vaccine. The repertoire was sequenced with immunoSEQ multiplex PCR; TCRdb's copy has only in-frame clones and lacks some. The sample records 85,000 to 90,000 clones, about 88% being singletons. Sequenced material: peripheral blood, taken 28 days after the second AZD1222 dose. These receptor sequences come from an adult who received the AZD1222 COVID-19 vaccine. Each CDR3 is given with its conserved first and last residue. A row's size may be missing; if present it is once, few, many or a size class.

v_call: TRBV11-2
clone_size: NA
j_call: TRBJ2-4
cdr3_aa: CASSLAGGRAQQEYF

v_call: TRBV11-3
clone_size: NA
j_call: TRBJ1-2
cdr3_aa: CASSLGGGRYGYTF

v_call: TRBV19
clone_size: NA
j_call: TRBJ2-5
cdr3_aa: CASFALAGQETQYF

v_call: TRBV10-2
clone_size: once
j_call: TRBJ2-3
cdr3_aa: CASSEVAGGQDTQYF

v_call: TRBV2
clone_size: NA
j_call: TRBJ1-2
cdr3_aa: CASRGTGGKGDGYTF

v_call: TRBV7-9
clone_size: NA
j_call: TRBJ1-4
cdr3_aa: CASSSGPQGASEKLFF

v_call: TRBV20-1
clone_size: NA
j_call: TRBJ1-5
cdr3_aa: CSASRGHQPQHF

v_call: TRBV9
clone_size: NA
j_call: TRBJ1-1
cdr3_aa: CASSVAGQEPAEAFF

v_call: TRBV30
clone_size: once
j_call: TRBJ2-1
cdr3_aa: CAWSSKYDEQFF

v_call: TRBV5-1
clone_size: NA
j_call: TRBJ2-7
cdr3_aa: CASSARLVGEQYF

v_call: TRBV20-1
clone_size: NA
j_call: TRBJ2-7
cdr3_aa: CSARSGHEQYF